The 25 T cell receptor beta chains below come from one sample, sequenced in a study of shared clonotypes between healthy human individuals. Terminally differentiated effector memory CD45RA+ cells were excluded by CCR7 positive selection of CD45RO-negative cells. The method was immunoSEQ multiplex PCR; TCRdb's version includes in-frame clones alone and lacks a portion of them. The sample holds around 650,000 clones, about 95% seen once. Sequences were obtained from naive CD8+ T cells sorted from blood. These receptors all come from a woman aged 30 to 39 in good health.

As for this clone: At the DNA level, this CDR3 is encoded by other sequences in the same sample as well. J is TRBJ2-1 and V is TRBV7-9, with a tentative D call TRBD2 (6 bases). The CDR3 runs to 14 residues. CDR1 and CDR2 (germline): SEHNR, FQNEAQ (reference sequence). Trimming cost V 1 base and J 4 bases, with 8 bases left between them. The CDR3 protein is CASSLGGGYNEQFF. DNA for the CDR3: TGTGCCAGCAGCTTAGGGGGAGGATACAATGAGCAGTTCTTC.

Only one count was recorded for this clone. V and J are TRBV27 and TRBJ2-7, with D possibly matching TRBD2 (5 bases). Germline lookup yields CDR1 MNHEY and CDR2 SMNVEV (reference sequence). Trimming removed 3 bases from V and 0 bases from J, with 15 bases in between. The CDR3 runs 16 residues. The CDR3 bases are TGTGCCAGCAGTTTGACTCCAGCGGCTCCCTCCTACGAGCAGTACTTC. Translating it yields CASSLTPAAPSYEQYF.

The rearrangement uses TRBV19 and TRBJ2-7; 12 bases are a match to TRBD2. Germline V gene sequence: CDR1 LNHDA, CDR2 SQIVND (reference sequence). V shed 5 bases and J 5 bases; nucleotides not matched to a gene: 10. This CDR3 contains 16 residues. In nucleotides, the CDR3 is TGTGCCAGTAGTCCCCTGACTAGCGGGAGTAGCGACGAGCAGTACTTC. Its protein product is CASSPLTSGSSDEQYF.

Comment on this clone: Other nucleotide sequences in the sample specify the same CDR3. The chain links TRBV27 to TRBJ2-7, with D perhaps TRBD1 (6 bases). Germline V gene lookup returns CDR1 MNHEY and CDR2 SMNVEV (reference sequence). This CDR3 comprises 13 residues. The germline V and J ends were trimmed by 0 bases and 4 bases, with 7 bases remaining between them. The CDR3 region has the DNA TGTGCCAGCAGTTTATCTCAGGGGTACGAGCAGTACTTC. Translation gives CASSLSQGYEQYF.

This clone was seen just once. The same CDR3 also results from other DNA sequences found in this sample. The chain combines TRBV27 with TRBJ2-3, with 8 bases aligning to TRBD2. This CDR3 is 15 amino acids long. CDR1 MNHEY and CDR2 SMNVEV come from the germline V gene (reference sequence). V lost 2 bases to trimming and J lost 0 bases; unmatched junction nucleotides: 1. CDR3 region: CASSLTSGSTDTQYF. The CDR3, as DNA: TGTGCCAGCAGTTTAACTAGCGGTAGCACAGATACGCAGTATTTT.

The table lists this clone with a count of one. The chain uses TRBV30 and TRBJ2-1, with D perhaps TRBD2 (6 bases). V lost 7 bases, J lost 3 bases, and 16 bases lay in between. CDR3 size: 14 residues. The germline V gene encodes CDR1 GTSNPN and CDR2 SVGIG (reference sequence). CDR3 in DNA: TGTGCCTCTTCCGGGACTTTGGACTACAATGAGCAGTTCTTC. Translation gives CASSGTLDYNEQFF.

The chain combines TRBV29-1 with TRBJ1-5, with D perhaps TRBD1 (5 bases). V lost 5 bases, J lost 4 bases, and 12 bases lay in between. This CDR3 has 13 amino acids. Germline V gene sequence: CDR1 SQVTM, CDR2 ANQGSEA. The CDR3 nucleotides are TGCAGCGTTCGTCTGGGGGTTAATCAGCCCCAGCATTTT. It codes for CSVRLGVNQPQHF.

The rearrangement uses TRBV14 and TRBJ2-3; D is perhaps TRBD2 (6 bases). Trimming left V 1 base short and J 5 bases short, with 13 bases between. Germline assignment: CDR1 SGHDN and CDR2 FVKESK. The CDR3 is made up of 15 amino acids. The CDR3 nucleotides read TGTGCCAGCAGCCAAGTGCTTTACGGGGGAGATACGCAGTATTTT. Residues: CASSQVLYGGDTQYF.

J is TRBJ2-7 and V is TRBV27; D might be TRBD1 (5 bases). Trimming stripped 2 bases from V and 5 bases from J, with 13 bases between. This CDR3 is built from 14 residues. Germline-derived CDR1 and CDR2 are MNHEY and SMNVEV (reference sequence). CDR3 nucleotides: TGTGCCAGCAGTTTAACTTACAGGTCAGACGAGCAGTACTTC. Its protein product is CASSLTYRSDEQYF.

The CDR3 DNA sequence: TGTGCCAGCAGTCTACCCCCGGCGGGAGAAACGGATACGCAGTATTTT. Its translation: CASSLPPAGETDTQYF. The rearrangement joins TRBV28 to TRBJ2-3; TRBD2 matches at 7 bases. V gave up 5 bases and J gave up 6 bases; unmatched junction bases: 14. This CDR3 comprises 16 residues. Germline V lookup: CDR1 MDHEN, CDR2 SYDVKM.

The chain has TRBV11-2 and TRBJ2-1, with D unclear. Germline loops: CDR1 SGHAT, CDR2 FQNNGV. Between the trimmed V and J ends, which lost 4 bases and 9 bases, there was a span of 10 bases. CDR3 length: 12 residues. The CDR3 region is CASSSLLPEQFF. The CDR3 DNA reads TGTGCCAGCAGCTCGTTACTCCCTGAGCAGTTCTTC.

The CDR3 loop reads CASSPADLREAFF. The CDR3 DNA reads TGTGCCAGCAGTCCGGCCGATTTGAGAGAAGCTTTCTTT. This chain connects TRBV28 to TRBJ1-1; D not certain. The CDR3 is made up of 13 amino acids. The V and J ends lost 5 bases and 8 bases respectively, with 15 bases between them. Per the germline V gene, CDR1 is MDHEN and CDR2 is SYDVKM.

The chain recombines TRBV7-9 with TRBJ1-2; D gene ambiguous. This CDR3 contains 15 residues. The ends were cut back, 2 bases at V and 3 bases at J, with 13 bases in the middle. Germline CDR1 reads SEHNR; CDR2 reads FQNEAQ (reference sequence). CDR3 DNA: TGTGCCAGCAGCTTAATCGACGCCTGGCACTATGGCTACACCTTC. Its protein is CASSLIDAWHYGYTF.

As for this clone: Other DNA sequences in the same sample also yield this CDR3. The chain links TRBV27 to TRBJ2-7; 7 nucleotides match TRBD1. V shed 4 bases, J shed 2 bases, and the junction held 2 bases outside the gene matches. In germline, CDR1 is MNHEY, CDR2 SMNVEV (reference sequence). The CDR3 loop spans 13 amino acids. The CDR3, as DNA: TGTGCCAGCAGTTGGGACAGCACCTACGAGCAGTACTTC. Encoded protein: CASSWDSTYEQYF.

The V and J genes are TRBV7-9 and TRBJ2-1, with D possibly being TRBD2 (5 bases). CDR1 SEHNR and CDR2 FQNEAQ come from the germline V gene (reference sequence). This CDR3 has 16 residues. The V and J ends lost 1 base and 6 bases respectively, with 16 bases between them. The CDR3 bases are TGTGCCAGCAGCTTAGGGGATAGCGCTTCCCGCAATGAGCAGTTCTTC. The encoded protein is CASSLGDSASRNEQFF.

The CDR3 sequence: CASSYLLGSEQFF. CDR3 DNA: TGTGCCAGCAGTTACTTACTAGGCAGTGAGCAGTTCTTC. This chain uses TRBV6-6 with TRBJ2-1, with D tentatively TRBD2 (5 bases). V shed 1 base and J shed 9 bases, with 10 bases lying between them. CDR3 length equals 13 residues. Germline lookup yields CDR1 MNHNY and CDR2 SVGAGI (reference sequence).

The CDR3 DNA sequence: TGTGCCTGGAGTGGACTAGCGGGCCTGTACGAGCAGTACTTC. It translates to CAWSGLAGLYEQYF. This sequence joins TRBV30 and TRBJ2-7; the match to TRBD2 covers 10 bases. The junction had 4 bases not matched to a gene; V was cut back by 1 base and J by 4 bases. Germline CDR1 GTSNPN, CDR2 SVGIG (reference sequence). The CDR3 extends over 14 amino acids.

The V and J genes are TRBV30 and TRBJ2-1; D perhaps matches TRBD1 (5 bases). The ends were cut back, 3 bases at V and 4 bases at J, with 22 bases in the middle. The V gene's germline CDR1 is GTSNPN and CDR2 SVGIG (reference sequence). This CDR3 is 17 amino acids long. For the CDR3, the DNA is TGTGCCTGGAGCCTAGGAGTAGGGGCTCCCCTTTACAATGAGCAGTTCTTC. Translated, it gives CAWSLGVGAPLYNEQFF.

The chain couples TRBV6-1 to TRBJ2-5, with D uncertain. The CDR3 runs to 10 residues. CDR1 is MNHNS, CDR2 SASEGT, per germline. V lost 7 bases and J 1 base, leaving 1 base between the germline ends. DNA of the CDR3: TGTGCCAGCATCCAAGAGACCCAGTACTTC. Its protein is CASIQETQYF.

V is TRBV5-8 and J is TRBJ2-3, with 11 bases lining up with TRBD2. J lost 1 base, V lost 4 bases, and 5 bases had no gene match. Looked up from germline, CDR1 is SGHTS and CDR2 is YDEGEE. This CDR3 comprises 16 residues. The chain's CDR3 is CASSPLAGGGTDTQYF. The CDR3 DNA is TGTGCCAGCAGCCCGCTAGCGGGAGGCGGCACAGATACGCAGTATTTT.

The CDR3 reads CASSFQNTEAFF. CDR3 nucleotides: TGTGCCAGCAGCTTCCAGAACACTGAAGCTTTCTTT. The chain joins TRBV13 to TRBJ1-1; D is unresolved. The V gene lost 3 bases and the J gene lost 1 base, with 3 bases spanning the gap. The CDR3 sequence is 12 residues long. Per the germline V gene, CDR1 is PRHDT and CDR2 is FYEKMQ (reference sequence).

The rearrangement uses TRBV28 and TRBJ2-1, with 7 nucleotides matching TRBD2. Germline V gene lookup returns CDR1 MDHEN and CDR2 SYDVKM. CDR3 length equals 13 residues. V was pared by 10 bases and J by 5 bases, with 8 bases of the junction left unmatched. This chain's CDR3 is CATREAGDNEQFF. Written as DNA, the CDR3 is TGTGCCACCCGTGAGGCGGGAGACAATGAGCAGTTCTTC. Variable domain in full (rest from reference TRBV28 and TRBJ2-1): DVKVTQSSRYLVKRTGEKVFLECVQDMDHENMFWYRQDPGLGLRLIYFSYDVKMKEKGDIPEGYSVSREKKERFSLILESASTNQTSMYLCATREAGDNEQFFGPGTRLTVL.

The CDR3 DNA is TGTGCCAGCAGTTACGGGCTAGCGGGAGAAAACGAGCAGTTCTTC. This gives the protein CASSYGLAGENEQFF. This rearrangement joins TRBV6-5 to TRBJ2-1, with 10 bases fitting TRBD2. Germline V gene lookup returns CDR1 MNHEY and CDR2 SVGAGI. CDR3 length: 15 residues. Trimming cost V 2 bases and J 10 bases; bases outside gene matches: 8.

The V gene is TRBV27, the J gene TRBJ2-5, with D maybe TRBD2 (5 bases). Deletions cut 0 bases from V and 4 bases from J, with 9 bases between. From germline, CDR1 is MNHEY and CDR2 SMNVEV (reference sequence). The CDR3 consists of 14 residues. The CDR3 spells CASSLSGVRETQYF. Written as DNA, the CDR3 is TGTGCCAGCAGTTTATCGGGAGTCAGAGAGACCCAGTACTTC.

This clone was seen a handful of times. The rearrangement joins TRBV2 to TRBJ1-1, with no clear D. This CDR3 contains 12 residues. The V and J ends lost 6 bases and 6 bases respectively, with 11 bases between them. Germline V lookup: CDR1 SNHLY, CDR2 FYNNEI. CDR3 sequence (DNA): TGTGCCAGCAGAGATGGGCGACCTGAAGCTTTCTTT. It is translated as CASRDGRPEAFF.